The 16 T cell receptor beta chains below were found in one sample sequenced in a study of metastatic and nonmetastatic thyroid tumors (dated by TCRdb to about 2020). No treatment had been received by any patient before thyroid surgery. Libraries were prepared through PCR. The sequencing machine was an Illumina HiSeq 4000. TCRdb reprocessing: public reads trimmed at Q25 with fastp, clones called with MiXCR, in-frame beta chains kept. Counted in this sample were 20,000 or so clones; roughly 12% of them appeared once. 7.6% of the sample rests with the top ten. The material sequenced was blood. These receptors came from a female donor with papillary thyroid cancer or a benign thyroid nodule (not recorded which). Some clones in this sample may be carry-over from other donors' samples.

DNA for the CDR3: TGTGCCAGCAGCTCCGGGACTAGCCTTATCTCCTGGGAGCTGTTTTTT. Residues: CASSSGTSLISWELFF. The V call is TRBV11-3, the J call TRBJ2-2, with 9 bases fitting TRBD2. This CDR3 is built from 16 residues. Germline V gene lookup returns CDR1 SGHNT and CDR2 YENEEA. The V and J ends lost 4 bases and 9 bases, in that order; junction bases with no gene match: 12. Variable domain in full (rest from reference TRBV11-3 and TRBJ2-2): EAGVVQSPRYKIIEKKQPVAFWCNPISGHNTLYWYLQNLGQGPELLIRYENEEAVDDSQLPKDRFSAERLKGVDSTLKIQPAELGDSAVYLCASSSGTSLISWELFFGEGSRLTVL.

This clone was detected ten times or more. V gene TRBV20-1 combines with J gene TRBJ2-1; D is undetermined. Germline CDR1 and CDR2: DFQATT and SNEGSKA (reference sequence). The CDR3 spans 12 residues. Trimming left V 3 bases short and J 10 bases short, with 13 bases between. This CDR3 is CSASGPVEEQFF. The CDR3 nucleotides are TGCAGTGCTAGCGGGCCTGTGGAAGAGCAGTTCTTC.

The chain recombines TRBV11-2 with TRBJ2-7; the D gene could be TRBD1 or TRBD2 (5 bases each). There are 17 residues in the CDR3. From germline, CDR1 is SGHAT and CDR2 FQNNGV. V was pared by 0 bases and J by 2 bases, with 17 bases between. The CDR3 nucleotides are TGTGCCAGCAGCTTAGATGGGGGTTACCCTACTCCCTACGAGCAGTACTTC. Protein: CASSLDGGYPTPYEQYF.

The sample holds a few counts of this clone. The chain joins TRBV12-3 or TRBV12-4 to TRBJ2-3; maybe TRBD1 (6 bases). The V gene lost 6 bases and the J gene lost 1 base, with 23 bases spanning the gap. CDR3 length equals 18 residues. Written as DNA, the CDR3 is TGTGCCAGCAGCACCTGGGACCTACAGGGTCAGGGCACAGATACGCAGTATTTT. Translating gives CASSTWDLQGQGTDTQYF.

This chain uses TRBV6-4 with TRBJ1-1; D perhaps matches TRBD1 (5 bases). CDR3 length: 17 amino acids. V was pared by 8 bases and J by 0 bases, with 22 bases between. In germline, CDR1 is MRHNA, CDR2 SNTAGT. The CDR3 loop is CASGARHDLKMNTEAFF. Here the CDR3 DNA reads TGTGCCAGCGGGGCCCGACATGACTTGAAGATGAACACTGAAGCTTTCTTT.

This clone was seen repeatedly, ten times or more. V is TRBV20-1 and J is TRBJ1-1, with a tentative D call TRBD1 (5 bases). This CDR3 spans 14 amino acids. Trimming removed 3 bases from V and 1 base from J, with 12 bases in between. Germline loops: CDR1 DFQATT, CDR2 SNEGSKA (reference sequence). The CDR3 nucleotides are TGCAGTGCTAGTGTTGGCAGGGCGAACACTGAAGCTTTCTTT. This translates into CSASVGRANTEAFF.

This clone was picked up many times. V is TRBV20-1 and J is TRBJ2-7; 7 positions match TRBD2. The germline V gene encodes CDR1 DFQATT and CDR2 SNEGSKA (reference sequence). The CDR3 spans 13 residues. V was pared by 5 bases and J by 2 bases, with 6 bases of the junction left unmatched. The CDR3 loop is CSAPGGGTYEQYF. The CDR3 DNA reads as TGCAGTGCTCCTGGGGGGGGGACCTACGAGCAGTACTTC.

This clone was detected ten times or more. The chain employs TRBV4-3 and TRBJ2-2; D uncertain. Germline V gene lookup returns CDR1 LGHNA and CDR2 YSLEER. The ends were cut back, 0 bases at V and 6 bases at J, with 14 bases in the middle. The CDR3 has 16 residues. CDR3 nucleotides: TGCGCCAGCAGCCAAGATAGGGCTGCGTTAGCCGGGGAGCTGTTTTTT. This encodes CASSQDRAALAGELFF.

The table lists this clone with a few counts. This chain uses TRBV28 with TRBJ2-1; TRBD2 matches at 12 bases. The length of the CDR3 is 18 residues. The germline V gene encodes CDR1 MDHEN and CDR2 SYDVKM. V was clipped by 4 bases and J by 2 bases; unmatched bases: 9. CDR3: CASSSSILAGGTYNEQFF. CDR3 nucleotide sequence: TGTGCCAGCAGTTCCTCCATACTAGCGGGAGGAACCTACAATGAGCAGTTCTTC.

This chain joins TRBV15 and TRBJ2-7; D is perhaps TRBD1 (6 bases). This CDR3 is 14 amino acids long. V gave up 1 base and J gave up 8 bases, with 15 bases separating them. Germline CDR1 is LNHNV and CDR2 is YYDKDF (reference sequence). CDR3 DNA sequence: TGTGCCACCAGCAGAGCCTCAGGGGCGAACCAGCAGTACTTC. Amino acid sequence: CATSRASGANQQYF.

In the case of this clone: A much larger clone lies a single base off, so this may be a read error. Other DNA sequences in this sample translate to the same CDR3. V is TRBV29-1 and J is TRBJ2-5; 7 bases are shared with TRBD1. The CDR3 length is 15 residues. Germline CDR1 SQVTM, CDR2 ANQGSEA. The CDR3, as DNA: TGCAGCGCTCCGACAGGGAGTGGTCCACAAGAGACGCAGTACTTC. The encoded protein is CSAPTGSGPQETQYF.

This clone was observed a few times. A single base separates this from a much larger clone, so it may be a read error. V gene TRBV9 combines with J gene TRBJ1-5; D is uncertain. Germline V lookup: CDR1 SGDLS, CDR2 YYNGEE. This CDR3 contains 13 residues. V was shortened by 1 base and J by 5 bases, with 7 bases between the two germline ends. CDR3 DNA sequence: TGTGCCAGCAGCGTATGGGAGTATCAGCCCCAGCATTTT. This encodes CASSVWEYQPQHF.

This clone ranks as medium-sized. V is TRBV28 and J is TRBJ1-2, with a possible D match to TRBD1 (6 bases). V lost 5 bases and J 7 bases, leaving 23 bases between the germline ends. The CDR3 consists of 16 residues. CDR1 and CDR2 from the germline V gene are MDHEN and SYDVKM. The CDR3 DNA follows: TGTGCCAGCAGTGGCCCGGAGGTCGGGGGGCCTGGTGGCTACACCTTC. It codes for CASSGPEVGGPGGYTF.

This clone was recorded at least ten times. This sequence joins TRBV4-2 and TRBJ2-3; a possible D gene is TRBD2 (6 bases). This CDR3 has 15 amino acids. V lost 0 bases and J lost 1, with 8 bases in between. The V gene's germline CDR1 is LGHNA and CDR2 YNFKEQ. Here the CDR3 reads CASSQDPSGTDTQYF. The DNA of the CDR3 is TGTGCCAGCAGCCAAGACCCTAGCGGCACAGATACGCAGTATTTT.

The table lists this clone with many counts. V gene TRBV19 combines with J gene TRBJ2-1; D remains ambiguous. The CDR3 runs to 15 residues. The germline gives CDR1 LNHDA, CDR2 SQIVND (reference sequence). Trimming cost V 7 bases and J 7 bases, with 20 bases left between them. Here the CDR3 reads CASTNHADGRNEQFF. CDR3 coding DNA: TGTGCCAGTACCAACCACGCCGACGGGCGGAATGAGCAGTTCTTC. Using reference TRBV19 and TRBJ2-1 for the parts outside the CDR3, the full variable domain is DGGITQSPKYLFRKEGQNVTLSCEQNLNHDAMYWYRQDPGQGLRLIYYSQIVNDFQKGDIAEGYSVSREKKESFPLTVTSAQKNPTAFYLCASTNHADGRNEQFFGPGTRLTVL.

V usage is TRBV6-5 and J usage is TRBJ1-6, with D perhaps matching TRBD1 (6 bases). The CDR3 is made up of 17 amino acids. The V end lost 1 base, the J end lost 7 bases, and 17 bases lay between the germline ends. Germline V lookup: CDR1 MNHEY, CDR2 SVGAGI. The CDR3 sequence is CASSYYSVPGVNSPLHF. For the CDR3, the DNA is TGTGCCAGCAGTTACTATAGCGTACCAGGGGTCAATTCACCCCTCCACTTT.